This TCR beta chain was observed in a study of blood T cell repertoires in COVID-19. Across the study: Collection of acute and convalescent COVID-19 samples took place in the United States, Italy and Spain.

The method was immunoSEQ multiplex PCR; TCRdb's version includes in-frame clones alone and lacks a portion of them. The sample contains approximately 250,000 clones, more than 70% of which appear only once. Germline-derived CDR1 and CDR2 are SGHRS and YFSETQ. Germline trimming cut 3 bases from V and 4 bases from J; bases unmatched to any gene: 8. This CDR3 has 16 residues. The sample taken for sequencing was peripheral blood. The receptor was derived from a woman of 80 years or more with COVID-19, enrolled during active disease. The rearrangement links TRBV5-1 to TRBJ2-3; 10 bases align to TRBD1. CDR3 in DNA: TGCGCCAGCAGCTCGCTCGGACAGGGGGTTTCAGATACGCAGTATTTT. It yields the protein CASSSLGQGVSDTQYF.